This paragraph reports one TCR beta chain. This sample was included in a study of blood T cell repertoires in COVID-19. Assay: immunoSEQ multiplex PCR; the TCRdb copy retains only in-frame clones and omits some. The sample includes about 220,000 clones, approximately 86% seen only once; the top ten take 3% to 3.5%. Sequenced: peripheral blood. The sequence was obtained from a woman in her 30s who had recovered from COVID-19.

The CDR3 here is CASSPLFARDNEQFF. The CDR3 DNA is TGTGCCAGCTCACCGCTATTTGCCCGCGACAATGAGCAGTTCTTC. The rearrangement uses TRBV18 and TRBJ2-1; D remains ambiguous. Germline V CDR1 and CDR2: KGHSH, LQKENI. V was trimmed by 3 bases and J by 5 bases, leaving 14 bases between them. The CDR3 covers 15 residues. The full variable domain, completed using reference TRBV18 and TRBJ2-1, is NAGVMQNPRHLVRRRGQEARLRCSPMKGHSHVYWYRQLPEEGLKFMVYLQKENIIDESGMPKERFSAEFPKEGPSILRIQQVVRGDSAAYFCASSPLFARDNEQFFGPGTRLTVL.